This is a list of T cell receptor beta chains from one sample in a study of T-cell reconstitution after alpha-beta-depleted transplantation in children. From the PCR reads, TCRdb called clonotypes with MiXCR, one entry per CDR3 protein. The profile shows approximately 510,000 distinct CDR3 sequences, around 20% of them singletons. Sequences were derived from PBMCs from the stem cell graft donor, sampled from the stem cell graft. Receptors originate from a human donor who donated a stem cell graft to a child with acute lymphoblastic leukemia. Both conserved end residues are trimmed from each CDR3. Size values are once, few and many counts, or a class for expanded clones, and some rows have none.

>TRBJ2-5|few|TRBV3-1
ASSPRDFQETQY
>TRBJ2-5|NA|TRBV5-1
ASSSHGPGAPETQY
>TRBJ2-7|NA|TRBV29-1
SVEQQVPYEQY
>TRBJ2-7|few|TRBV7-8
ASSLYGKSDTYEQY
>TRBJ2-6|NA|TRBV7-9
ASRFIIAAGANVLT
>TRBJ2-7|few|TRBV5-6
ASSETGGQTYEQY
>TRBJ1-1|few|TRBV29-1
SVHPSTEAF
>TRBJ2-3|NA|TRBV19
ASRTRDKLTDTQY
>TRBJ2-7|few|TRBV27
ASAPGSYEQY
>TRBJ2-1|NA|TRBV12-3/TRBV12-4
ASMGLAYNEQF
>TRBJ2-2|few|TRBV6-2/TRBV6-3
ASSYIWAELF
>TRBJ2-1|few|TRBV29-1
SVTGTSGPAEQF
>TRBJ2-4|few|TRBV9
ASAVAGGPRNIQY
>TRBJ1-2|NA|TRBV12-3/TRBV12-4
ASTSNYGYT
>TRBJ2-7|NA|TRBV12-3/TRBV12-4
ASSYGNWGTSYEQY
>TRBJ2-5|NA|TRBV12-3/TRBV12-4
ASSLATSQETQY
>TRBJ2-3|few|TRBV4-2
ASSHPGTLTDTQY
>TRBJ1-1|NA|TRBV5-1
ASSLTPGQGGKDTEAF
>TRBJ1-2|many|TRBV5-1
ASSLDFGRNGYT
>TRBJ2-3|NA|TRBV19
ASTNSISTDTQY
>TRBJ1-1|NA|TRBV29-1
SVYGSGNTEAF
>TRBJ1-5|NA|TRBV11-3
ASSFTRGNQPQH
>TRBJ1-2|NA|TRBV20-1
SARDLQVNYGYT
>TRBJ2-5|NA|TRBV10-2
ASTGPFQETQY
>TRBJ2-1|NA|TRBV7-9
ASRAGQDIEQF
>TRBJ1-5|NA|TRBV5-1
ASSWGQGQPQH
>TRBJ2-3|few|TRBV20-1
SARPTSGYTDTQY
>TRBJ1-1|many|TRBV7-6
ASSFRENTEAF
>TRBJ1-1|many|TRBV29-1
SAEGGTEAF